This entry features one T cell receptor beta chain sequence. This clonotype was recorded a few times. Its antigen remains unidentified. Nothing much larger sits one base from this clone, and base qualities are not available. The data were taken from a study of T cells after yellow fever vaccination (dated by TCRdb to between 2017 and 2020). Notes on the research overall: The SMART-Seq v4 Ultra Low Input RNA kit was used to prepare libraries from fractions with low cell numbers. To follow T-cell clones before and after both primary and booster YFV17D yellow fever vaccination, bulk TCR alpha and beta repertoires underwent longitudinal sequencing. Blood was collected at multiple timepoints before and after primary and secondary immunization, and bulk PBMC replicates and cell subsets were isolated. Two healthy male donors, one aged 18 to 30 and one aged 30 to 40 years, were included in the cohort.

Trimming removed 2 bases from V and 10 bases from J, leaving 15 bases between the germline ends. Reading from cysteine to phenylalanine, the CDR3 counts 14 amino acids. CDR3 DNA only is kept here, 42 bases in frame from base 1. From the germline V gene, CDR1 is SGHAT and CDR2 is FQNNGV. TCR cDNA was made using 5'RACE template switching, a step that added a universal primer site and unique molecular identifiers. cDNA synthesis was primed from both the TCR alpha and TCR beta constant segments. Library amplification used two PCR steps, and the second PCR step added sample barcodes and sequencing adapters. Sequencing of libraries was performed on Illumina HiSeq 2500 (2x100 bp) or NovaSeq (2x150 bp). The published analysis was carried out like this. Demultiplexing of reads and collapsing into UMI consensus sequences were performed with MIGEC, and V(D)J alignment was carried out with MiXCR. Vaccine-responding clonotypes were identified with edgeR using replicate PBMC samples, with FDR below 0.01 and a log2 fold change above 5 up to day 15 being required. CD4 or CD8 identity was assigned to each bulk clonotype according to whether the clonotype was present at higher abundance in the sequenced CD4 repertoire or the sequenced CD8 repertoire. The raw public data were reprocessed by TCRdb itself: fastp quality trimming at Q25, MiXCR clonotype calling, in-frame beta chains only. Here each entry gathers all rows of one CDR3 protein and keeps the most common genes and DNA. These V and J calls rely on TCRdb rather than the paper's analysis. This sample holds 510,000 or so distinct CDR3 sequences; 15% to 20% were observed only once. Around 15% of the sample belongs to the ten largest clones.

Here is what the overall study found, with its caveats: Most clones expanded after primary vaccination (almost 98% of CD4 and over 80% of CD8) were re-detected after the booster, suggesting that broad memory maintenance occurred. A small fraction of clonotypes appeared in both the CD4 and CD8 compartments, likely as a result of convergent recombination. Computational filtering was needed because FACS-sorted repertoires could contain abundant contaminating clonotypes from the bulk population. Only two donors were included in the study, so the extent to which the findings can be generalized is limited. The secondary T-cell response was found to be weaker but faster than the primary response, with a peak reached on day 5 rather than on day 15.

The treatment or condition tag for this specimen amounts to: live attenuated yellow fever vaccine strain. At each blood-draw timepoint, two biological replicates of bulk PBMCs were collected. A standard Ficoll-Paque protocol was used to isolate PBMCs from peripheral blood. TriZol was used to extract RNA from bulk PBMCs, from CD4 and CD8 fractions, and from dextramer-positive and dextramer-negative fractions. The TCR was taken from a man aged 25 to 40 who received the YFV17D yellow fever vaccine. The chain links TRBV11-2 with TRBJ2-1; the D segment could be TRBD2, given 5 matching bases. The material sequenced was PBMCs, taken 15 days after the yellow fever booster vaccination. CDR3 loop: CASSLLARYGEQFF. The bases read TGTGCCAGCAGCTTACTAGCCCGGTATGGAGAGCAGTTCTTC.